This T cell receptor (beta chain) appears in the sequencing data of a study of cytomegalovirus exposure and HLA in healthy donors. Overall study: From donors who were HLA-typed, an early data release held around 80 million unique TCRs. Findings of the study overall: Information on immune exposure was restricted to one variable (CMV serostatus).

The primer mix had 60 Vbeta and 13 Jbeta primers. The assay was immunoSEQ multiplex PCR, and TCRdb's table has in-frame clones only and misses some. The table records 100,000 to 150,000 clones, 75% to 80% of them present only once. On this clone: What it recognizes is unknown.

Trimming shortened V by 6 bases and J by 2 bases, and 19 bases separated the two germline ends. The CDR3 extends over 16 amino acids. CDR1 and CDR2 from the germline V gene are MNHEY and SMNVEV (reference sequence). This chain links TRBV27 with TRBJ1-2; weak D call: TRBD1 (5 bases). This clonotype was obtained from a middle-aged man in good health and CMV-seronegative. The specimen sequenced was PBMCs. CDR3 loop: CASSSKLRQFNYGYTF. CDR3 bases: TGTGCCAGCAGCTCGAAACTAAGACAGTTCAACTATGGCTACACCTTC.